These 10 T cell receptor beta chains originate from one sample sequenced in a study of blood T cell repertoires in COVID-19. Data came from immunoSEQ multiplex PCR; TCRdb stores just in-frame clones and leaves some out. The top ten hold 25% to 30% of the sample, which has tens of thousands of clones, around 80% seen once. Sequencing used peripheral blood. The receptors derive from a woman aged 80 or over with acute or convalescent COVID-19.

The CDR3 nucleotides are TGTGCCAGCATCGAAACCCCAGGGTTAAATAATTCACCCCTCCACTTT. Protein: CASIETPGLNNSPLHF. The chain carries TRBV2 and TRBJ1-6; the D gene is possibly TRBD1 (5 bases). The CDR3 runs 16 residues. V was pared by 7 bases and J by 5 bases, with 18 bases between. Germline V lookup: CDR1 SNHLY, CDR2 FYNNEI. The whole variable domain, remainder taken from reference TRBV2 and TRBJ1-6, is EPEVTQTPSHQVTQMGQEVILRCVPISNHLYFYWYRQILGQKVEFLVSFYNNEISEKSEIFDDQFSVERPDGSNFTLKIRSTKLEDSAMYFCASIETPGLNNSPLHFGNGTRLTVT.

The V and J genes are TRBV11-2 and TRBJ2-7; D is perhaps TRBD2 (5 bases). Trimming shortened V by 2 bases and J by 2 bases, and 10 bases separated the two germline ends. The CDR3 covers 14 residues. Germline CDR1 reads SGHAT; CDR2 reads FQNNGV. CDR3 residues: CASSLNSAAYEQYF. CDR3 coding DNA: TGTGCCAGCAGCTTAAACTCAGCGGCCTACGAGCAGTACTTC.

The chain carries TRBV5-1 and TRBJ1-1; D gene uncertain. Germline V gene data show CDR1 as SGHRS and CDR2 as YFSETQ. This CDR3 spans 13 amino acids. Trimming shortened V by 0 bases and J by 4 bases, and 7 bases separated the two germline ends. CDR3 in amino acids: CASSLDGGTEAFF. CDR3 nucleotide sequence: TGCGCCAGCAGCTTGGACGGTGGCACTGAAGCTTTCTTT.

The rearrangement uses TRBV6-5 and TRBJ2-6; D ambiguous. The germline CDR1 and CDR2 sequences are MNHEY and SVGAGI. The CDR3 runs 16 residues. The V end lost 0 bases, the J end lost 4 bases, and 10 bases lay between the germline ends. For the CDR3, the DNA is TGTGCCAGCAGTTACTCGCGGCGAGAAGGGGCCAACGTCCTGACTTTC. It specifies CASSYSRREGANVLTF.

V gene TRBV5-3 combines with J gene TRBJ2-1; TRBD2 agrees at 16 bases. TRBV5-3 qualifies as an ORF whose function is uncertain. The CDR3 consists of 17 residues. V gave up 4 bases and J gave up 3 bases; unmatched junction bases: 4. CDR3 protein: CARSKGTSGRDYNEQFF. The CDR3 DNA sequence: TGTGCCAGAAGCAAAGGGACTAGCGGGAGGGACTACAATGAGCAGTTCTTC.

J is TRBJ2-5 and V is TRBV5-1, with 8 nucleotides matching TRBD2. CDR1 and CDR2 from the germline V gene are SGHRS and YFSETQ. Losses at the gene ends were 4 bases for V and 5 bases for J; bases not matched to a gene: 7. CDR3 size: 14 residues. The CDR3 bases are TGCGCCAGCAGCGCGGGACTAGATAGGGAGACCCAGTACTTC. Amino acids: CASSAGLDRETQYF.

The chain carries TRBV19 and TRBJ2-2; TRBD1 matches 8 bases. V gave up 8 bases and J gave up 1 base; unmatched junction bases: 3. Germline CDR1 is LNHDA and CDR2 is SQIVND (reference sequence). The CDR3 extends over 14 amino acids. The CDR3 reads CASGGTGNTGELFF. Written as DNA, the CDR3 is TGTGCCAGTGGCGGGACAGGGAACACCGGGGAGCTGTTTTTT.

The CDR3 protein is CASSRTREETQYF. In nucleotides, the CDR3 is TGTGCCAGCAGCCGGACTAGGGAAGAGACCCAGTACTTC. The V call is TRBV3-1 (or the pseudogene TRBV3-2), the J call TRBJ2-5; 7 nucleotides agree with TRBD2. V shed 4 bases, J shed 3 bases, and the junction held 2 bases outside the gene matches. Germline values: CDR1 LGHDT, CDR2 YNNKEL (reference sequence). The CDR3 covers 13 residues.

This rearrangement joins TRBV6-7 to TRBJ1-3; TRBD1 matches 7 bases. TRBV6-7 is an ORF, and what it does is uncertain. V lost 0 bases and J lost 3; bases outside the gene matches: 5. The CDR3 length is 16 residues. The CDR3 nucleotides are TGTGCCAGCAGTTACTCCTGTAGGGACAGTGGAAACACCATATATTTT. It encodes CASSYSCRDSGNTIYF.

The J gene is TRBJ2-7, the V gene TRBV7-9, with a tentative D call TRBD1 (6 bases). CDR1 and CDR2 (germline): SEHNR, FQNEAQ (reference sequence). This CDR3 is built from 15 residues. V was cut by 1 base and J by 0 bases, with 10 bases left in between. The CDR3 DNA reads TGTGCCAGCAGCTTAGGGCAGGGGAGCTCCTACGAGCAGTACTTC. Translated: CASSLGQGSSYEQYF.